Listed here are 24 T cell receptor beta chains from one sample, sequenced in a study of T cells in Graves' hyperthyroidism and ophthalmopathy. There were TCR beta CDR3 regions amplified from RNA transcripts. Researchers ran a first-round RT-PCR on the TCR CDR3 using the HTBI primer set. One entry per CDR3 protein, called by TCRdb with MiXCR from the multiplex PCR reads. The sample includes about 590,000 distinct CDR3 sequences, over 12% seen only once; the top ten take less than 9%. What was sequenced was blood. The receptors derive from a woman aged 18-29 years with Graves' ophthalmopathy.

The chain is built from TRBV29-1 and TRBJ2-7; TRBD2 agrees at 7 bases. The trim removed 2 bases at V and 4 bases at J, leaving 17 bases unmatched. This CDR3 is 17 amino acids long. Germline CDR1 and CDR2: SQVTM and ANQGSEA. DNA for the CDR3: TGCAGCGTTGAACTGGGTAAAGGGAGGGCCTCTCAATACGAGCAGTACTTC. Its translation is CSVELGKGRASQYEQYF.

In its sample, this clonotype was seen many times. V and J are TRBV2 and TRBJ2-7; 11 bases fit TRBD1. The CDR3 runs to 14 residues. The junction had 8 bases not matched to a gene; V was cut back by 6 bases and J by 7 bases. Germline assignment: CDR1 SNHLY and CDR2 FYNNEI. This CDR3 is CASRGTGGVEEQYF. In DNA form, the CDR3 reads TGTGCCAGCAGAGGGACAGGGGGGGTCGAGGAGCAGTACTTC.

At least ten counts were recorded for this clonotype. The chain combines TRBV4-1 with TRBJ2-5; no definite D call. Trimming took 5 bases from V and 3 from J, leaving 16 bases between them. The CDR3 has 15 amino acids. Per the germline V gene, CDR1 is MGHRA and CDR2 is YSYEKL. The CDR3 is CASSTRRASEETQYF. CDR3 nucleotide sequence: TGCGCCAGCAGCACCCGTAGAGCGTCCGAAGAGACCCAGTACTTC.

This clonotype was seen many times. The CDR3 reads CAISENKGVGYEQYF. The CDR3 region has the DNA TGTGCCATCAGTGAGAACAAGGGAGTTGGCTACGAGCAGTACTTC. V and J are TRBV10-3 and TRBJ2-7; the D gene is possibly TRBD2 (5 bases). Trimming pared 2 bases from V and 3 bases from J, leaving 14 bases between. CDR3 length: 15 residues. Germline V gives CDR1 ENHRY, CDR2 SYGVKD.

This clonotype was counted at least ten times. CDR3 residues: CACSSGRPEFQETQYF. The CDR3 DNA reads TGTGCCTGTTCTAGCGGGAGGCCAGAATTCCAAGAGACCCAGTACTTC. The rearrangement uses TRBV27 and TRBJ2-5; 11 bases align to TRBD2. The CDR3 loop spans 16 amino acids. CDR1 is MNHEY and CDR2 is SMNVEV in the germline V gene (reference sequence). V trimming: 11 bases; J trimming: 1 base; junction bases outside the gene matches: 12.

This clonotype was detected many times. This chain links TRBV12-3 or TRBV12-4 with TRBJ2-1, with D possibly matching TRBD1 (5 bases). This CDR3 spans 14 amino acids. V was clipped by 3 bases and J by 3 bases, with 9 bases between them. CDR3 residues: CASSLKGFYNEQFF. The CDR3 DNA follows: TGTGCCAGCAGTTTGAAGGGGTTCTACAATGAGCAGTTCTTC.

This clonotype has a count of ten or more. The chain combines TRBV30 with TRBJ1-1; D may be TRBD1 (6 bases). V was pared by 8 bases and J by 4 bases, with 17 bases between. The CDR3 covers 13 residues. Germline lookup yields CDR1 GTSNPN and CDR2 SVGIG (reference sequence). The chain's CDR3 is CALQQGMSTEAFF. The CDR3 DNA follows: TGTGCCCTCCAACAGGGAATGAGCACTGAAGCTTTCTTT.

In its sample, this clonotype was seen a few times. Being one base from a much bigger clone, this may be a read error. The genes are TRBV27 and TRBJ1-5; no reliable D call. Deletions cut 3 bases from V and 0 bases from J, with 6 bases between. Germline lookup yields CDR1 MNHEY and CDR2 SMNVEV (reference sequence). The CDR3 runs 14 residues. This chain's CDR3 is CASSFMDSNQPQHF. CDR3 nucleotides: TGTGCCAGCAGTTTTATGGATAGCAATCAGCCCCAGCATTTT.

Notes on this clonotype: Since a much larger clone is just one base distant, this may be a read error. This chain joins TRBV12-3 or TRBV12-4 and TRBJ1-4, with D uncertain. CDR3 length: 12 amino acids. Trimming left V 4 bases short and J 14 bases short, with 14 bases between. The CDR3 region has the DNA TGTGCCAGCAGTTCTCCGGCCCTACCTCTGTTTTTT. Translating it yields CASSSPALPLFF.

The sample holds a few counts of this clonotype. The chain joins TRBV28 to TRBJ1-4; D ambiguous. Deletions cut 4 bases from V and 3 bases from J, with 12 bases between. Germline assignment: CDR1 MDHEN and CDR2 SYDVKM. This CDR3 comprises 15 residues. As DNA, the CDR3 is TGTGCCAGCAGTTCCAACACGGCGGCTAATGAAAAACTGTTTTTT. This encodes CASSSNTAANEKLFF.

In its sample, this clonotype was seen many times. The rearrangement uses TRBV2 and TRBJ1-3; D is perhaps TRBD1 (5 bases). Trimming cost V 5 bases and J 4 bases, with 15 bases left between them. CDR3 length: 15 residues. Germline V gene data show CDR1 as SNHLY and CDR2 as FYNNEI. The CDR3, as DNA: TGTGCCAGCAGTAACCGCCAGGGAGGGGGAAACACCATATATTTT. This codes for CASSNRQGGGNTIYF.

The chain recombines TRBV7-9 with TRBJ2-7, with 9 bases aligning to TRBD2. The germline V gene encodes CDR1 SEHNR and CDR2 FQNEAQ (reference sequence). The CDR3 totals 13 residues. Trimming cost V 5 bases and J 6 bases; bases outside gene matches: 5. The CDR3 loop is CASSRPLAGEQYF. In nucleotides, the CDR3 is TGTGCCAGCAGCAGACCACTAGCGGGCGAGCAGTACTTC.

This clonotype was observed many times. The chain joins TRBV28 to TRBJ2-3; TRBD2 agrees at 8 bases. The V gene end was trimmed by 4 bases and the J gene end by 3 bases; junction bases not matched to a gene: 6. Germline CDR1 reads MDHEN; CDR2 reads SYDVKM. The CDR3 is made up of 15 amino acids. The CDR3 DNA reads as TGTGCCAGCAGTTCCCCGGGGGGGCGAACAGATACGCAGTATTTT. It is translated as CASSSPGGRTDTQYF.

This clonotype was found many times. The chain links TRBV7-2 to TRBJ2-3; 11 bases agree with TRBD2. The CDR3 consists of 15 residues. Germline V CDR1 and CDR2: SGHTA, FQGNSA. The trim removed 5 bases at V and 6 bases at J, leaving 7 bases unmatched. Here the CDR3 reads CASSLSGRGRDTQYF. The CDR3, as DNA: TGTGCCAGCAGCCTTAGCGGGAGGGGCAGGGATACGCAGTATTTT.

In this sample, this clonotype turned up a few times. The chain recombines TRBV29-1 with TRBJ2-5, with D maybe TRBD1 (5 bases). The germline V gene has CDR1 SQVTM and CDR2 ANQGSEA. Trimming pared 5 bases from V and 0 bases from J, leaving 13 bases between. The CDR3 is made up of 14 amino acids. The chain's CDR3 is CSVLPRQHQETQYF. The CDR3 DNA reads TGCAGCGTTCTTCCCAGACAGCACCAAGAGACCCAGTACTTC.

At least ten counts were recorded for this clonotype. This sequence joins TRBV5-1 and TRBJ1-1, with D hard to call. Trimming cost V 4 bases and J 0 bases, with 13 bases left between them. Looked up from germline, CDR1 is SGHRS and CDR2 is YFSETQ. This CDR3 region has 15 residues. CDR3 protein: CASSPYRAVNTEAFF. The DNA for the CDR3 is TGCGCCAGCAGCCCCTACCGAGCGGTGAACACTGAAGCTTTCTTT.

This clonotype was picked up many times. The genes are TRBV7-8 and TRBJ2-2; 8 bases match TRBD2. The CDR3 is 15 amino acids. The germline V gene encodes CDR1 SGHVS and CDR2 FQNEAQ. J gave up 3 bases and V 3 bases, and 3 bases lay outside the gene matches. The CDR3 loop reads CASSFWTSHTGELFF. The CDR3, as DNA: TGTGCCAGCAGCTTCTGGACTAGCCACACCGGGGAGCTGTTTTTT. Together with reference TRBV7-8 and TRBJ2-2, the CDR3 gives the full variable domain: GAGVSQSPRYKVAKRGQDVALRCDPISGHVSLFWYQQALGQGPEFLTYFQNEAQLDKSGLPSDRFFAERPEGSVSTLKIQRTQQEDSAVYLCASSFWTSHTGELFFGEGSRLTVL.

Many counts were recorded for this clonotype. This chain uses TRBV6-6 with TRBJ1-2; TRBD1 is a possible D gene (6 bases). The CDR3 totals 14 residues. Trimming took off 2 bases at V and 8 bases at J, with 15 bases between the two ends. Germline assignment: CDR1 MNHNY and CDR2 SVGAGI (reference sequence). The CDR3 nucleotides read TGTGCCAGCAGTTACGGCGGACAGAAGGGGGGCTACACCTTC. It codes for CASSYGGQKGGYTF.

The rearrangement uses TRBV19 and TRBJ1-5; D call uncertain. CDR1 and CDR2 (germline): LNHDA, SQIVND (reference sequence). This CDR3 region has 12 residues. V was shortened by 10 bases and J by 4 bases, with 11 bases between the two germline ends. CDR3 protein: CATGNGNQPQHF. The CDR3 DNA reads TGTGCCACGGGGAACGGGAATCAGCCCCAGCATTTT.

This clonotype has a count of ten or more. V gene TRBV28 combines with J gene TRBJ2-7; 13 bases line up with TRBD2. There are 18 residues in the CDR3. The J segment lost 0 bases and the V segment lost 5 bases, leaving 10 bases of the junction unmatched. Germline CDR1 and CDR2: MDHEN and SYDVKM. CDR3 in DNA: TGTGCCAGCAGTAGGGGGGGACTAGCGGGATCCCCCTCCTACGAGCAGTACTTC. Amino acid sequence: CASSRGGLAGSPSYEQYF.

This clonotype was found many times. The chain is built from TRBV11-3 and TRBJ2-1, with 9 bases lining up with TRBD1. Per the germline V gene, CDR1 is SGHNT and CDR2 is YENEEA. The CDR3 extends over 16 amino acids. Germline trimming cut 5 bases from V and 5 bases from J; bases unmatched to any gene: 10. The CDR3 here is CASSPFDRGDHNEQFF. The CDR3 nucleotides read TGTGCCAGCAGCCCATTCGACAGGGGGGACCACAATGAGCAGTTCTTC.

As regards this clonotype: This could be a read error, since a much larger clone is one nucleotide away. The chain combines TRBV20-1 with TRBJ2-7; 11 bases align to TRBD2. The CDR3 runs 16 residues. The germline CDR1 and CDR2 sequences are DFQATT and SNEGSKA (reference sequence). The V segment lost 2 bases and the J segment 7 bases; nucleotides outside the gene matches: 13. CDR3 DNA: TGCAGTGCTAGACCATTACTAGCGGGAGTCATCAATGAGCAGTACTTC. It is translated as CSARPLLAGVINEQYF.

In its sample, this clonotype was seen many times. The chain links TRBV20-1 to TRBJ2-3; 10 bases fit TRBD2. Germline V CDR1 and CDR2: DFQATT, SNEGSKA (reference sequence). The ends lost 4 bases at V and 4 bases at J; junction bases unmatched: 8. There are 15 residues in the CDR3. The CDR3 DNA reads TGCAGTGCTACTGGAACTAGCGGGAATGCAGATACGCAGTATTTT. It specifies CSATGTSGNADTQYF.

The chain is built from TRBV24-1 and TRBJ2-1; 10 nucleotides align to TRBD1. Germline lookup yields CDR1 KGHDR and CDR2 SFDVKD. V dropped 4 bases and J dropped 7; count of bases not matched to a gene: 15. CDR3 length equals 18 residues. The chain's CDR3 is CATSDPLAGTGVGNEQFF. The CDR3, as DNA: TGTGCCACCAGTGACCCCCTTGCGGGGACAGGGGTTGGGAATGAGCAGTTCTTC.